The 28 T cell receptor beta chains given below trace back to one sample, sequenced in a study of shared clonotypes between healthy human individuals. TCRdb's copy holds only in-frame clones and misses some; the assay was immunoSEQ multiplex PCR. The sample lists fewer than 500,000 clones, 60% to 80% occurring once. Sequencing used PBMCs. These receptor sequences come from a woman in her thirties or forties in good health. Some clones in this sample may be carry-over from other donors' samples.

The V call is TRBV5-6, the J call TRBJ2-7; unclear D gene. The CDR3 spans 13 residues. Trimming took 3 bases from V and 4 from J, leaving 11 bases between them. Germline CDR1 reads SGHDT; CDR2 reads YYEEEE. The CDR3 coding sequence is TGTGCCAGCAGCTCCCGATCTTATTACGAGCAGTACTTC. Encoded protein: CASSSRSYYEQYF.

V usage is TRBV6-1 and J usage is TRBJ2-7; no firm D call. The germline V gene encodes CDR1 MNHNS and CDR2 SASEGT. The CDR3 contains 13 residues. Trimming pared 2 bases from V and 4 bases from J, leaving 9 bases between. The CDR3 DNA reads TGTGCCAGCAGTGAACAGGTTCTGTACGAGCAGTACTTC. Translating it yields CASSEQVLYEQYF.

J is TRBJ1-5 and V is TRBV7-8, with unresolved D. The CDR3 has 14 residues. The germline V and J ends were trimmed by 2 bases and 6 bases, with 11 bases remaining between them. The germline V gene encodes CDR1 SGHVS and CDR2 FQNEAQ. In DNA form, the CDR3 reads TGTGCCAGCAGCTTATTCGCAAACCGTCAGCCCCAGCATTTT. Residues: CASSLFANRQPQHF.

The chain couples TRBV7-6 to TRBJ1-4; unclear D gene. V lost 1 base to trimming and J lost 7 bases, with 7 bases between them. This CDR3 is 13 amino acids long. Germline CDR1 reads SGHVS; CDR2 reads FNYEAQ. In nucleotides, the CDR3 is TGTGCCAGCAGCTTAGTTTGGGGTGAAAAACTGTTTTTT. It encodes CASSLVWGEKLFF.

CDR3 protein: CASSSPVRGAGELFF. As DNA, the CDR3 is TGTGCCAGCAGTTCTCCCGTCAGGGGGGCGGGGGAGCTGTTTTTT. This chain connects TRBV27 to TRBJ2-2; D perhaps matches TRBD1 (7 bases). Germline lookup yields CDR1 MNHEY and CDR2 SMNVEV (reference sequence). V dropped 4 bases and J dropped 8 bases, with 17 bases sitting between them. This CDR3 comprises 15 residues.

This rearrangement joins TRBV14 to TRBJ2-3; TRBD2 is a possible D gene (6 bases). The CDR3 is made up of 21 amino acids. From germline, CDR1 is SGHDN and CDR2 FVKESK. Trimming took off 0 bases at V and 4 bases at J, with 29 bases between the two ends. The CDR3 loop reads CASSQDGGDSSGPKPPDTQYF. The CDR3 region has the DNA TGTGCCAGCAGCCAAGATGGGGGAGACTCCAGCGGGCCGAAACCCCCAGATACGCAGTATTTT.

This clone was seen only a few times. CDR3 in amino acids: CASSQEHSGRLETQYF. CDR3 coding DNA: TGTGCCAGCAGCCAAGAACATAGCGGGAGGTTAGAGACCCAGTACTTC. The chain joins TRBV14 to TRBJ2-5, with 10 bases identical to TRBD2. The CDR3 runs 16 residues. V lost 0 bases and J lost 4; bases outside the gene matches: 5. CDR1 and CDR2 (germline): SGHDN, FVKESK.

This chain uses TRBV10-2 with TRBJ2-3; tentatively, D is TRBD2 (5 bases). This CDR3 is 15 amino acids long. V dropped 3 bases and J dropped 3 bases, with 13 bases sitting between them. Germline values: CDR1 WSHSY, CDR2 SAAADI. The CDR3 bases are TGCGCCAGCAGTGAAAAGCGGAGAGGGACAGATACGCAGTATTTT. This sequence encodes CASSEKRRGTDTQYF.

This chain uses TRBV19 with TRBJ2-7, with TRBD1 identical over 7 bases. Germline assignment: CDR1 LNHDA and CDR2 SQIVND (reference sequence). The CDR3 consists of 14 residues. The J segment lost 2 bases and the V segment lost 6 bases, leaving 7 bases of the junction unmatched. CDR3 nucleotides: TGTGCCAGTAGCCGCGTCGGACAGGCCTACGAGCAGTACTTC. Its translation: CASSRVGQAYEQYF.

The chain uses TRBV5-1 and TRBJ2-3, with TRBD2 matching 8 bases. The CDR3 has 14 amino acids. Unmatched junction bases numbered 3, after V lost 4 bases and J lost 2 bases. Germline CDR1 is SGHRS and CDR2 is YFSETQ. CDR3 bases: TGCGCCAGCAGCATCGGGGGGGTCACAGATACGCAGTATTTT. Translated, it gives CASSIGGVTDTQYF. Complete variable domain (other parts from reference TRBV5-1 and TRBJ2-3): KAGVTQTPRYLIKTRGQQVTLSCSPISGHRSVSWYQQTPGQGLQFLFEYFSETQRNKGNFPGRFSGRQFSNSRSEMNVSTLELGDSALYLCASSIGGVTDTQYFGPGTRLTVL.

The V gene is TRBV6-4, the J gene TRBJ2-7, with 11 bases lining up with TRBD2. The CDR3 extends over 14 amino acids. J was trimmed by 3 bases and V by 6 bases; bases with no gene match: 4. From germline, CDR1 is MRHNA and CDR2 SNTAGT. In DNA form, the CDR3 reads TGTGCCAGCAGCAAACTAGCGGGAGTCTACGAGCAGTACTTC. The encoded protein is CASSKLAGVYEQYF.

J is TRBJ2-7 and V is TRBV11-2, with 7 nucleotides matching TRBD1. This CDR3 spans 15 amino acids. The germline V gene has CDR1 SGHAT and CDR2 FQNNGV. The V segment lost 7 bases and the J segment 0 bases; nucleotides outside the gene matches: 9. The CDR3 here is CASIARRDSSYEQYF. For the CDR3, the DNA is TGTGCCAGCATCGCACGCCGGGACAGCTCCTACGAGCAGTACTTC.

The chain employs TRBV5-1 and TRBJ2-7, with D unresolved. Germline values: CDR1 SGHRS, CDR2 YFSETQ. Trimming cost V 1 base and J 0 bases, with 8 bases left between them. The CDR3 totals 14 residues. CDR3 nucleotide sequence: TGCGCCAGCAGCTTGCAGGCTAGCTCCTACGAGCAGTACTTC. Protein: CASSLQASSYEQYF.

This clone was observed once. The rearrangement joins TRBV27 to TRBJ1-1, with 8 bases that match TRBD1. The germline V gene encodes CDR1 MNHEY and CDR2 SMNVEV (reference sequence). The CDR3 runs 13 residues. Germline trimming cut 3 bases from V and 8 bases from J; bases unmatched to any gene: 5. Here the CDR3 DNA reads TGTGCCAGCAGTTTGGGTAGGACAGGGGAAGCTTTCTTT. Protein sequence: CASSLGRTGEAFF.

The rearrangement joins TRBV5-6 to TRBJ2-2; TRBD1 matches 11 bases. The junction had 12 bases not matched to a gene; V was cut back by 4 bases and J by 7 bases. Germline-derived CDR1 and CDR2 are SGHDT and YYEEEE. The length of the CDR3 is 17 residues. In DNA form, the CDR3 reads TGTGCCAGCAGCCCTACCGGGACAGGGGGTCTCGACGGGGAGCTGTTTTTT. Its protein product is CASSPTGTGGLDGELFF.

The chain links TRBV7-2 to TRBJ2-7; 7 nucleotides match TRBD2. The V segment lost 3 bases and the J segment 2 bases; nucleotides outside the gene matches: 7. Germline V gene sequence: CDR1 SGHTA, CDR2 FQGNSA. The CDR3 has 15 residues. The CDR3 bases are TGTGCCAGCAGCTTCCGGACTAGGGGACCCTACGAGCAGTACTTC. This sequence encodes CASSFRTRGPYEQYF.

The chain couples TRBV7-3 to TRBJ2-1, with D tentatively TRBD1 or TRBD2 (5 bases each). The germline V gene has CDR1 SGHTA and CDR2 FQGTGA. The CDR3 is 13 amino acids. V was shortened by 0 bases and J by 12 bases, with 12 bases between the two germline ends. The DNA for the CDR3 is TGTGCCAGCAGCTTAACAGTCTCGGGACGGCAGTTCTTC. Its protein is CASSLTVSGRQFF.

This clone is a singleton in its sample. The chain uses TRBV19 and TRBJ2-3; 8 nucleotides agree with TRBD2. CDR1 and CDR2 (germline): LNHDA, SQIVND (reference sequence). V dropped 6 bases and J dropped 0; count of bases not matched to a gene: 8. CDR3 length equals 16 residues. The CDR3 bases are TGTGCCAGTAGACGAGGACTAGCCCTAAGCACAGATACGCAGTATTTT. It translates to CASRRGLALSTDTQYF.

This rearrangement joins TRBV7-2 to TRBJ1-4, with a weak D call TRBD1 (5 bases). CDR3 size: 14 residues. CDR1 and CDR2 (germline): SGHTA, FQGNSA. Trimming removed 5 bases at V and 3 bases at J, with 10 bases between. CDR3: CASSIGEANEKLFF. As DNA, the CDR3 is TGTGCCAGCAGCATAGGGGAAGCTAATGAAAAACTGTTTTTT.

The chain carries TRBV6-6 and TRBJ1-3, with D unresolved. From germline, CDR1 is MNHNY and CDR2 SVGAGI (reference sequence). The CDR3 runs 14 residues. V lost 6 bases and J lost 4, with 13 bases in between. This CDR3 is CASRPTRTGNTIYF. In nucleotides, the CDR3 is TGTGCCAGCAGGCCCACTCGGACCGGAAACACCATATATTTT.

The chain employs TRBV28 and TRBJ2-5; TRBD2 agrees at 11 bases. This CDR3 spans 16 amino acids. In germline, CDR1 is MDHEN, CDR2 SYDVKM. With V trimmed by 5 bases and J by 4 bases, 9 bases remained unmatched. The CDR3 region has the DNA TGTGCCAGCAGTGATGGGACTAGCGGAGAGGGAGAGACCCAGTACTTC. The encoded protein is CASSDGTSGEGETQYF.

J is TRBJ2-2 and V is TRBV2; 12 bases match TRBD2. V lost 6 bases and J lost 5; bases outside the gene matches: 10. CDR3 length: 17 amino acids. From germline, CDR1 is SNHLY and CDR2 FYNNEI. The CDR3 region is CASSLGLAGSGTGELFF. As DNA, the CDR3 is TGTGCCAGCAGCCTGGGACTAGCGGGTTCTGGTACCGGGGAGCTGTTTTTT. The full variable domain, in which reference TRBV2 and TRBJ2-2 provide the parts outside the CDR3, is EPEVTQTPSHQVTQMGQEVILRCVPISNHLYFYWYRQILGQKVEFLVSFYNNEISEKSEIFDDQFSVERPDGSNFTLKIRSTKLEDSAMYFCASSLGLAGSGTGELFFGEGSRLTVL.

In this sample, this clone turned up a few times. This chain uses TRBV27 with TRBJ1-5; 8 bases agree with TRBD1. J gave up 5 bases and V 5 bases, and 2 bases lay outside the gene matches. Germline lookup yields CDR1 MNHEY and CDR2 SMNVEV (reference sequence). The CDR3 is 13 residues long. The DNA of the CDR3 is TGTGCCAGCAGTAAGGACAGGGATCAGCCCCAGCATTTT. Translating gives CASSKDRDQPQHF.

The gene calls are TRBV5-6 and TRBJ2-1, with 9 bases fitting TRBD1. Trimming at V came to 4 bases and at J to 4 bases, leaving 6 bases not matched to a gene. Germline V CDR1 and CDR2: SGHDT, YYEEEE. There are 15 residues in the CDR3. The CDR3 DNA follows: TGTGCCAGCAGCCGGGACAGGGTCTTTTACAATGAGCAGTTCTTC. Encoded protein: CASSRDRVFYNEQFF.

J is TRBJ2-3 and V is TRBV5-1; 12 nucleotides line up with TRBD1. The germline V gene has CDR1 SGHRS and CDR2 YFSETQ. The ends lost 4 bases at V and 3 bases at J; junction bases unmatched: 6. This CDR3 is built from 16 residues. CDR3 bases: TGCGCCAGCAGCCCCATGGGACAGGGGGCAACAGATACGCAGTATTTT. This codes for CASSPMGQGATDTQYF.

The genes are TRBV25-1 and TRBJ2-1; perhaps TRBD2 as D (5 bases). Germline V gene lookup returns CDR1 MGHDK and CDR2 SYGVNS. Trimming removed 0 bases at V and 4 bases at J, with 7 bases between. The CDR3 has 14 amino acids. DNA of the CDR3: TGTGCCAGCAGTGAATATGGCGGGTACAATGAGCAGTTCTTC. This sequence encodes CASSEYGGYNEQFF.

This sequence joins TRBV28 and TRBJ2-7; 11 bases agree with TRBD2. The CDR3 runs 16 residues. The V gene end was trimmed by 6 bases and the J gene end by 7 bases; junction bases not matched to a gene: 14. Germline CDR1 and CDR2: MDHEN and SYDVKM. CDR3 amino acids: CASSHYPSGRSNEQYF. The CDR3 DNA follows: TGTGCCAGCAGCCACTATCCTAGCGGGAGGTCGAATGAGCAGTACTTC. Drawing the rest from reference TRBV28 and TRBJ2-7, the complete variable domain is DVKVTQSSRYLVKRTGEKVFLECVQDMDHENMFWYRQDPGLGLRLIYFSYDVKMKEKGDIPEGYSVSREKKERFSLILESASTNQTSMYLCASSHYPSGRSNEQYFGPGTRLTVT.

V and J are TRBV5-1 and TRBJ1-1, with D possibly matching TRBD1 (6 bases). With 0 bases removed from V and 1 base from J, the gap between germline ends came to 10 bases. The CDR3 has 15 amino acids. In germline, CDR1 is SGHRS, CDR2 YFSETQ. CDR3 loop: CASSLVGGPNTEAFF. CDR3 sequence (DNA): TGCGCCAGCAGCTTGGTTGGGGGGCCGAACACTGAAGCTTTCTTT.